This T cell receptor (beta chain) was sequenced in a study of type 1 regulatory T cells. At the level of the study: This in vitro CD4 product, T-allo10, is enriched for Tr1 cells and alloantigen-specific.

The sample holds many counts of this clonotype. This CDR3 contains 16 residues. With 5 bases clipped from V and 4 bases from J, the junction kept 8 bases outside the gene matches. TCRdb itself ran the reads through MiXCR, one entry per CDR3 protein. The top ten hold over 2.5% of the sample, which has around 19,000 distinct CDR3 sequences, roughly 10% seen once. The TCR comes from a human donor in good health. V gene TRBV12-3 or TRBV12-4 combines with J gene TRBJ2-5; TRBD1 matches 12 bases. Sequenced sample: CD4+ T cells, either the whole sample or a sorted fraction (not recorded which). The CDR3 nucleotides are TGTGCCAGCAGTGATACGGGACAGGGGGCAGGAGAGACCCAGTACTTC. Protein product: CASSDTGQGAGETQYF.